These 9 T cell receptor beta chains share one sample of origin, sequenced in a study of Ad26.COV2.S vaccination and SARS-CoV-2 variants (dated by TCRdb to about 2021). Sample treatment or condition, as interpreted from the label and publication: 19 received Ad26.COV2.S at low or high dose, single or two shots; 5 received placebo; per-sample allocation not given. For vaccine and placebo recipients, the sequenced repertoires came from samples collected on day 63 after the first injection. The library was built by means of the immunoSEQ multiplex PCR assay. In TCRdb, the immuneACCESS table is reduced to in-frame sequences with V and J assigned. These tables do not hold every clone; where another copy was compared, an unresolved V gene accounts for under half, and the others remain unexplained. A total of approximately 250,000 clones appear in this sample, around nine tenths of them only once. In total, the top ten clones hold roughly 3% of the sample.

Sequencing used peripheral blood, obtained in a trial of Ad26.COV2.S vaccine versus placebo. These TCRs come from a person between 18 and 60 years old who received the Ad26.COV2.S COVID-19 vaccine or a placebo.

The CDR3 protein is CASRIGERLEGYTF. DNA for the CDR3: TGTGCCAGCAGGATAGGGGAGCGCTTGGAGGGCTACACCTTC. The rearrangement links TRBV6-5 to TRBJ1-2, with D possibly TRBD1 on 5 matching bases. The CDR3 contains 14 residues. From germline, CDR1 is MNHEY and CDR2 SVGAGI. V gave up 6 bases and J gave up 8 bases, with 19 bases separating them.

This chain connects TRBV3-1 (or the pseudogene TRBV3-2) to TRBJ2-2; tentative D call: TRBD2 (5 bases). V lost 0 bases and J lost 6, with 5 bases in between. This CDR3 contains 13 residues. Germline lookup yields CDR1 LGHDT and CDR2 YNNKEL (reference sequence). CDR3 region: CASSQEGAGELFF. CDR3 in DNA: TGTGCCAGCAGCCAAGAGGGAGCCGGGGAGCTGTTTTTT.

The gene calls are TRBV5-1 and TRBJ2-7; D is perhaps TRBD1 (6 bases). Germline lookup yields CDR1 SGHRS and CDR2 YFSETQ. The CDR3 sequence is 13 residues long. Deletions cut 0 bases from V and 3 bases from J, with 7 bases between. The CDR3: CASSLDRVYEQYF. The DNA for the CDR3 is TGCGCCAGCAGCTTGGACAGGGTCTACGAGCAGTACTTC.

The chain uses TRBV4-2 and TRBJ2-3; TRBD2 might be the D (6 bases). From germline, CDR1 is LGHNA and CDR2 YNFKEQ. The V and J ends lost 5 bases and 3 bases respectively, with 9 bases between them. The CDR3 contains 13 residues. In DNA form, the CDR3 reads TGTGCCAGCAGCACGGAGGGGACAGATACGCAGTATTTT. This codes for CASSTEGTDTQYF.

The chain joins TRBV12-3 or TRBV12-4 to TRBJ2-7; the D is unclear. CDR3 length equals 13 residues. Trimming cost V 3 bases and J 3 bases, with 9 bases left between them. CDR3 DNA: TGTGCCAGCAGTTTTACCGGACGCTACGAGCAGTACTTC. Its protein is CASSFTGRYEQYF.

The genes are TRBV27 and TRBJ2-7; D call uncertain. V shed 2 bases and J shed 0 bases, with 11 bases lying between them. This CDR3 has 15 residues. From germline, CDR1 is MNHEY and CDR2 SMNVEV (reference sequence). In nucleotides, the CDR3 is TGTGCCAGCAGTTTAATGGCAGTTGTCTCCTACGAGCAGTACTTC. It yields the protein CASSLMAVVSYEQYF.

J is TRBJ1-1 and V is TRBV7-9, with a possible D match to TRBD1 (6 bases). CDR1 SEHNR and CDR2 FQNEAQ come from the germline V gene (reference sequence). Between the trimmed V and J ends, which lost 1 base and 5 bases, there was a span of 11 bases. The CDR3 is 14 residues long. The CDR3 here is CASSLGQVGTEAFF. For the CDR3, the DNA is TGTGCCAGCAGCTTAGGACAGGTCGGGACTGAAGCTTTCTTT. The full variable domain, its missing parts supplied by reference TRBV7-9 and TRBJ1-1, is DTGVSQNPRHKITKRGQNVTFRCDPISEHNRLYWYRQTLGQGPEFLTYFQNEAQLEKSRLLSDRFSAERPKGSFSTLEIQRTEQGDSAMYLCASSLGQVGTEAFFGQGTRLTVV.

The CDR3 sequence is CASSLGQGSYEQYF. The CDR3 DNA reads as TGTGCCAGCAGCTTAGGGCAGGGATCCTACGAGCAGTACTTC. The rearrangement uses TRBV5-4 and TRBJ2-7; D possibly corresponds to TRBD1 (5 bases). This CDR3 has 14 residues. CDR1 is SGHNT and CDR2 is YYREEE in the germline V gene (reference sequence). Trimming removed 2 bases from V and 1 base from J, with 10 bases in between.

V gene TRBV29-1 combines with J gene TRBJ2-7; D remains ambiguous. V lost 1 base and J lost 6, with 7 bases in between. The germline V gene encodes CDR1 SQVTM and CDR2 ANQGSEA. The CDR3 extends over 11 amino acids. The CDR3 spells CSVEAVGEQYV. Here the CDR3 DNA reads TGCAGCGTTGAAGCCGTCGGCGAGCAGTACGTC.